What follows is one TCR beta chain and its context. Which antigen it targets is not known. Base qualities are not provided; no much larger clone lies one nucleotide away. The collaborating institutions used their own protocols to collect whole blood in K2EDTA tubes. For TCRbeta analysis, collaborators shipped samples as frozen whole blood, isolated PBMCs, or DNA extracted from either of those sample types. These data originate in a study of blood T cell repertoires in COVID-19 (dated by TCRdb to the early 2020s). Study-wide context: The collaborator samples originated in the United States, Italy and Spain and spanned the acute and convalescent phases of COVID-19. The material from the prospective study consisted of cDNA or gDNA derived from T cells, B-cell-depleted T cells, or PBMCs. Deeply sampled blood TCRbeta repertoires from subjects exposed to, actively infected with, or recovered from COVID-19 were included in the dataset. The repertoires were released in a freely available public database intended as a resource for research on the immune response to SARS-CoV-2. Samples came from the ongoing ImmuneRACE study (first 160 participants) plus 1,254 subjects from 6 global collaborators. The sample metadata nearly always contained a de-identified subject ID, COVID-19 status, age in years and sex. Where HLA class I and class II types were available, the types were taken from metadata supplied by the sample provider, not from assay-based typing. What the work shows at the level of the full study, not this receptor alone: How much clinical and demographic metadata was included differed by source and by participant, and the metadata was provided uncurated.

TCRbeta CDR3 regions were amplified from genomic DNA using the immunoSEQ Assay, a bias-controlled multiplex PCR. On the authors' methods: Nucleated cell counts per sample were estimated from amplification of reference gene primers within the assay. To quantify the absolute abundance of each unique TCRbeta CDR3 rearrangement, sequence reads were collapsed and filtered. For each sample, productive Simpson clonality was calculated as the square root of Simpson's diversity index across productive rearrangements. Drawn from immuneACCESS, this table holds only the in-frame rearrangements with V and J called that TCRdb kept. Clones are partly lost; checked studies trace under half to an unresolved V gene and leave the rest unexplained. V and J calls and clone size are given by that table; D and trimming were obtained from the DNA. This sample lists 100,000 to 150,000 clones; about 85% were detected once. Of the sample, 20% to 30% is held by the ten largest clones.

CDR1 MNHEY and CDR2 SMNVEV are derived from the germline V gene (reference sequence). The V end loses 4 bases and the J end loses 2 bases, and a stretch of 13 bases separates them. From the cysteine through the phenylalanine, the CDR3 covers 15 amino acids. The only DNA kept is the CDR3, 45 bases in frame from the first base. The specimen was peripheral blood. The sequence links TRBV27 to TRBJ2-3; the D gene is not confidently resolved. This TCR came from a woman aged 80 or older with acute or convalescent COVID-19. The nucleotide sequence reads TGTGCCAGCAGTTCCCCTAAATCTAACACAGATACGCAGTATTTT. This encodes CASSSPKSNTDTQYF.